This entry features one T cell receptor beta chain sequence. Its antigen remains unknown. Naive CD8+ T cells displayed a CD45RO-CCR7+CD27+CD95- phenotype. The V gene's germline CDR1 is KGHSH and CDR2 LQKENI. The CDR3 is 14 residues long. The data belong to a study of CXCR3-negative and CXCR3-positive naive CD8 T cells. For the study at large: The libraries together contributed approximately 150 million TRB reads, each supplying about 1.5 +/- 0.3 million.

UMI labels and 5' RACE were used to prepare the TRB cDNA libraries. For each CDR3 protein, TCRdb gives one entry from its re-call of the 5' RACE reads, without DNA. This listing includes roughly 99,000 distinct CDR3 sequences. Regarding the study as a whole: Memory cells showed distinct TRBV-TRBJ patterns, while the two naive subsets matched. Hydrophobicity was higher for TRB CDR3s found in CXCR3-positive naive cells than in CXCR3-negative naive cells.

The chain is built from TRBV18 and TRBJ1-1. The clonotype was recovered from a human donor in good health. Some clones in this sample may be carry-over from other donors' samples. The sequenced sample was naive CXCR3+ CD8+ T cells from blood. Subset reported: CD45RO-CCR7+CD27+CD95- naive CD8+ T cells expressing CXCR3 (TNR3+). The CDR3 loop is CASSSETVPLEAFF. The variable domain in full, with the rest retrieved from reference TRBV18 and TRBJ1-1, is NAGVMQNPRHLVRRRGQEARLRCSPMKGHSHVYWYRQLPEEGLKFMVYLQKENIIDESGMPKERFSAEFPKEGPSILRIQQVVRGDSAAYFCASSSETVPLEAFFGQGTRLTVV.